Presented here are 15 T cell receptor beta chains from one specimen sequenced in a study of blood T cell repertoires in COVID-19. The method was immunoSEQ multiplex PCR; TCRdb's version includes in-frame clones alone and lacks a portion of them. The sample has some 220,000 clones, just under 85% seen once. Source material: peripheral blood. The receptor source for this set is a woman aged 55-70 years with active or convalescent COVID-19.

This clone appeared a single time. The chain joins TRBV19 to TRBJ2-3, with unresolved D. Germline V gives CDR1 LNHDA, CDR2 SQIVND (reference sequence). The CDR3 covers 16 residues. Trimming removed 5 bases at V and 0 bases at J, with 15 bases between. The CDR3 sequence: CASSPKTLTSTDTQYF. The CDR3 DNA reads as TGTGCCAGTAGTCCCAAGACTCTAACTAGCACAGATACGCAGTATTTT.

CDR3 sequence reads: CASSPTSGGYEQYV. CDR3 coding DNA: TGTGCCAGCTCACCGACTAGCGGGGGTTACGAGCAGTACGTC. V gene TRBV18 combines with J gene TRBJ2-7; 12 bases match TRBD2. The germline V gene has CDR1 KGHSH and CDR2 LQKENI. CDR3 length equals 14 residues. J lost 4 bases, V lost 3 bases, and 1 base had no gene match.

This chain uses TRBV7-8 with TRBJ1-2; weak D call: TRBD1 (6 bases). With 3 bases removed from V and 5 bases from J, the gap between germline ends came to 10 bases. The germline CDR1 and CDR2 sequences are SGHVS and FQNEAQ. The CDR3 extends over 13 amino acids. CDR3 sequence (DNA): TGTGCCAGCAGCTTGGGACAAGAGTATGGCTACACCTTC. Its protein is CASSLGQEYGYTF.

CDR3 residues: CASSLSPEQQYF. CDR3 bases: TGTGCCAGCAGTTTAAGCCCCGAACAGCAGTACTTC. The chain carries TRBV12-3 or TRBV12-4 and TRBJ2-7; no reliable D call. This CDR3 is 12 amino acids long. V was cut by 2 bases and J by 8 bases, with 10 bases left in between.

The chain joins TRBV9 to TRBJ2-1; possibly TRBD2 for D (6 bases). This CDR3 comprises 15 residues. Per germline, CDR1 SGDLS and CDR2 YYNGEE. Deletions cut 3 bases from V and 7 bases from J, with 17 bases between. The CDR3 loop reads CASSAGTEGWNEQFF. CDR3 DNA sequence: TGTGCCAGCAGCGCCGGGACGGAGGGTTGGAATGAGCAGTTCTTC.

As to this clone: Other nucleotide sequences in the sample specify the same CDR3. This sequence joins TRBV3-1 (or the pseudogene TRBV3-2) and TRBJ2-1; possible D gene TRBD2, 5 bases. This CDR3 has 13 amino acids. Germline assignment: CDR1 LGHDT and CDR2 YNNKEL (reference sequence). V dropped 0 bases and J dropped 7 bases, with 7 bases sitting between them. The CDR3 DNA reads as TGTGCCAGCAGCCAAGATCGGGGAAATGAGCAGTTCTTC. The encoded protein is CASSQDRGNEQFF.

The rearrangement links TRBV6-5 to TRBJ1-1, with 8 bases aligning to TRBD1. J gave up 10 bases and V 6 bases, and 7 bases lay outside the gene matches. Germline CDR1 and CDR2: MNHEY and SVGAGI. This CDR3 has 12 amino acids. The CDR3: CASRPGQGSAFF. The DNA for the CDR3 is TGTGCCAGCAGGCCAGGACAGGGCTCAGCTTTCTTT.

V usage is TRBV11-2 and J usage is TRBJ2-1, with 8 bases aligning to TRBD2. CDR1 is SGHAT and CDR2 is FQNNGV in the germline V gene. This CDR3 has 12 amino acids. V lost 5 bases and J lost 14; bases outside the gene matches: 8. CDR3 nucleotide sequence: TGTGCCAGCAGCATAGGGGTTAGCGGGAAGTTCTTC. It yields the protein CASSIGVSGKFF.

V and J are TRBV29-1 and TRBJ1-1; the D is unclear. Trimming stripped 1 base from V and 5 bases from J, with 8 bases between. From germline, CDR1 is SQVTM and CDR2 ANQGSEA. The CDR3 has 12 residues. Written as DNA, the CDR3 is TGCAGCGTTGAAGGGGGAGAGACTGAAGCTTTCTTT. It is translated as CSVEGGETEAFF.

This chain connects TRBV3-1 (or the pseudogene TRBV3-2) to TRBJ1-4, with D possibly matching TRBD1 (5 bases). V lost 1 base and J lost 9, with 12 bases in between. Germline V gene lookup returns CDR1 LGHDT and CDR2 YNNKEL (reference sequence). The CDR3 totals 14 residues. CDR3 DNA sequence: TGTGCCAGCAGCCAAGGGGGGGGGAGCCAAAAACTGTTTTTT. This codes for CASSQGGGSQKLFF.

The rearrangement uses TRBV5-1 and TRBJ1-2; no definite D call. CDR3 length equals 14 residues. Germline V lookup: CDR1 SGHRS, CDR2 YFSETQ. V was shortened by 0 bases and J by 0 bases, with 6 bases between the two germline ends. CDR3: CASSLEPANYGYTF. CDR3 coding DNA: TGCGCCAGCAGCTTGGAGCCGGCTAACTATGGCTACACCTTC.

The chain carries TRBV11-2 and TRBJ2-7; no reliable D call. V was trimmed by 1 base and J by 4 bases, leaving 5 bases between them. This CDR3 is built from 12 residues. Germline V gene sequence: CDR1 SGHAT, CDR2 FQNNGV. The CDR3 coding sequence is TGTGCCAGCAGCTTAGGGCGGTACGAGCAGTACTTC. It specifies CASSLGRYEQYF.

The genes are TRBV19 and TRBJ1-3; perhaps TRBD1 as D (5 bases). Germline V gene sequence: CDR1 LNHDA, CDR2 SQIVND (reference sequence). There are 13 residues in the CDR3. V lost 2 bases and J 3 bases, leaving 5 bases between the germline ends. Here the CDR3 DNA reads TGTGCCAGTAGTATACAGGGTGGAAACACCATATATTTT. It is translated as CASSIQGGNTIYF.

About this clone itself: An end of the junction differs from the germline gene, which may be a read error. The rearrangement joins TRBV7-7 to TRBJ2-3; 11 positions match TRBD2. The CDR3 loop spans 15 amino acids. CDR1 SSHAT and CDR2 FNYEAQ come from the germline V gene (reference sequence). The DNA for the CDR3 is TGTGCTAGCAGCCCGAGACTAGCGGGGCCAGATACGCAGTATTTT. The encoded protein is CASSPRLAGPDTQYF.

The chain carries TRBV7-9 and TRBJ1-3; possibly TRBD1 for D (6 bases). The CDR3 runs 14 residues. V was clipped by 11 bases and J by 4 bases, with 18 bases between them. CDR1 is SEHNR and CDR2 is FQNEAQ in the germline V gene (reference sequence). CDR3 bases: TGTGCCGCCCTGGCAGGGGTTACAGGAAACACCATATATTTT. Amino acid sequence: CAALAGVTGNTIYF.